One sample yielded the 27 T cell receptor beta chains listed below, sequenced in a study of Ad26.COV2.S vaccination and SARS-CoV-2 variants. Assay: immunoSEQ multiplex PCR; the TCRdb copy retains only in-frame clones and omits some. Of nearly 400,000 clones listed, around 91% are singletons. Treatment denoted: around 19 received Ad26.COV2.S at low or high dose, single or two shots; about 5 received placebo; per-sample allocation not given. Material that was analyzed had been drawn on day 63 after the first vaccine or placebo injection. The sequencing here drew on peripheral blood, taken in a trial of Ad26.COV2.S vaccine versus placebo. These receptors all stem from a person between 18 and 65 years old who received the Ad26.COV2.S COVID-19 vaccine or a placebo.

CDR3 protein: CAWSSVGDTEAFF. CDR3 coding DNA: TGTGCCTGGAGTTCGGTAGGGGACACTGAAGCTTTCTTT. The chain has TRBV30 and TRBJ1-1; the D gene is possibly TRBD1 (5 bases). This CDR3 comprises 13 residues. Germline assignment: CDR1 GTSNPN and CDR2 SVGIG (reference sequence). Trimming left V 2 bases short and J 3 bases short, with 10 bases between.

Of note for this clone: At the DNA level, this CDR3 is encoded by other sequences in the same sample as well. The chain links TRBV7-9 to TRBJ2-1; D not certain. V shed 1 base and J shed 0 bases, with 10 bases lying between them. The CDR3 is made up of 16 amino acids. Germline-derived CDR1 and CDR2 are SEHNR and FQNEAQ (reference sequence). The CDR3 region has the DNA TGTGCCAGCAGCTTAGACTCAGGAGTCTCCTACAATGAGCAGTTCTTC. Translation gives CASSLDSGVSYNEQFF.

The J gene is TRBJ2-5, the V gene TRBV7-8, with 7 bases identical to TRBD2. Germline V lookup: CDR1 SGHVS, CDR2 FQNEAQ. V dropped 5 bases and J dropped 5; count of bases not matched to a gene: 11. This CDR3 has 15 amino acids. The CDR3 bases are TGTGCCAGCAGCCAAGAGGGAGGGGCTAGGGAGACCCAGTACTTC. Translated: CASSQEGGARETQYF.

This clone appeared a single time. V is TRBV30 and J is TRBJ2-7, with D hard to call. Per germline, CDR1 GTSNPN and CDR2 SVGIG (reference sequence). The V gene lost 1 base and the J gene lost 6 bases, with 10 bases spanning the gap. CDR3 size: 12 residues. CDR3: CAWSAAWTEQYF. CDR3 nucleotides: TGTGCCTGGAGTGCGGCGTGGACCGAGCAGTACTTC.

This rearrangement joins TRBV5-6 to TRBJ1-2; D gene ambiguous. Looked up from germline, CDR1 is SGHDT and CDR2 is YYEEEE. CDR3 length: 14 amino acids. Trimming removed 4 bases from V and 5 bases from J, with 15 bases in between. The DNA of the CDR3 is TGTGCCAGCAGCCCGGTCGGCTCGATATATGGCTACACCTTC. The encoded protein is CASSPVGSIYGYTF.

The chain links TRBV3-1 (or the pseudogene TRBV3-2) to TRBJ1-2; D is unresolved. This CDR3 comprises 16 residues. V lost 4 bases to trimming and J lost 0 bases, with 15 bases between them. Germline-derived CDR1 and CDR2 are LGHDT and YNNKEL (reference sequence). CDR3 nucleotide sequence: TGTGCCAGCAGCCCGTCCGGGGTTATAACTAACTATGGCTACACCTTC. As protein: CASSPSGVITNYGYTF.

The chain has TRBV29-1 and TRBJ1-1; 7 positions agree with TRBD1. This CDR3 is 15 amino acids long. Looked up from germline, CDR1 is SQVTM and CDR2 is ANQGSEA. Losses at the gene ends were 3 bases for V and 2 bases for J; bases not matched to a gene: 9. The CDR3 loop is CSVEGTRQGNTEAFF. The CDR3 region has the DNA TGCAGCGTTGAGGGCACTAGACAGGGTAACACTGAAGCTTTCTTT.

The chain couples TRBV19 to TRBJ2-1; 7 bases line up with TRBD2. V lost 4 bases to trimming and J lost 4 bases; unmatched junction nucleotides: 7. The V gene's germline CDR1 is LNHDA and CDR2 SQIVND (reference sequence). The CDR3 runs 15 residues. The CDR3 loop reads CASSRTLAPYNEQFF. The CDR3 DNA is TGTGCCAGTAGTAGGACACTAGCGCCTTACAATGAGCAGTTCTTC.

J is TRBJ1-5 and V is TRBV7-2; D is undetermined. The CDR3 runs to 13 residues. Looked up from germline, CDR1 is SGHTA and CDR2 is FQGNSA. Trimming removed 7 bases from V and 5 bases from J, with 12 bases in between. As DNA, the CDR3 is TGTGCCAGCACCGATCACAGAGATCAGCCCCAGCATTTT. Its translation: CASTDHRDQPQHF. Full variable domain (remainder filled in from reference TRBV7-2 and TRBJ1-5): GAGVSQSPSNKVTEKGKDVELRCDPISGHTALYWYRQSLGQGLEFLIYFQGNSAPDKSGLPSDRFSAERTGGSVSTLTIQRTQQEDSAVYLCASTDHRDQPQHFGDGTRLSIL.

In DNA, the CDR3 is TGTGCCAGTAGTTCCCGGGACCGTAGGTACGAGCAGTACTTC. Protein sequence: CASSSRDRRYEQYF. The V call is TRBV19, the J call TRBJ2-7; D may be TRBD1 or TRBD2 (5 bases each). V was cut by 5 bases and J by 4 bases, with 15 bases left in between. The CDR3 spans 14 residues. From germline, CDR1 is LNHDA and CDR2 SQIVND (reference sequence). The full variable domain, in which reference TRBV19 and TRBJ2-7 provide the parts outside the CDR3, is DGGITQSPKYLFRKEGQNVTLSCEQNLNHDAMYWYRQDPGQGLRLIYYSQIVNDFQKGDIAEGYSVSREKKESFPLTVTSAQKNPTAFYLCASSSRDRRYEQYFGPGTRLTVT.

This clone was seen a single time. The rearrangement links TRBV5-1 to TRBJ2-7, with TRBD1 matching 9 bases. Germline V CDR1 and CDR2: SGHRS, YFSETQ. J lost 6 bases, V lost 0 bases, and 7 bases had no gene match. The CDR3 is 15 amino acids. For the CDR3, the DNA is TGCGCCAGCAGCTTGGTCGGACAGGGGAGGGGCGAGCAGTACTTC. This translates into CASSLVGQGRGEQYF.

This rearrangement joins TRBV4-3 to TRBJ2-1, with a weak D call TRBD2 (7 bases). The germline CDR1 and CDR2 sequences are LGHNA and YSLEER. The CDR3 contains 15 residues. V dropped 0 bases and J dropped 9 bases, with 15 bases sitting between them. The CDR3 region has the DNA TGCGCCAGCAGCCAAGAAAGGGGGGGGTCAGGTGAGCAGTTCTTC. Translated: CASSQERGGSGEQFF.

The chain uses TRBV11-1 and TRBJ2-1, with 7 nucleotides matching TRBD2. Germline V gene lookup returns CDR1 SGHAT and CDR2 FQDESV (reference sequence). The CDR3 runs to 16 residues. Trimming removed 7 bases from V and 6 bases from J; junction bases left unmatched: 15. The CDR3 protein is CASTLSRRELFNEQFF. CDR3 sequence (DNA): TGTGCCAGCACCTTGAGTCGGCGGGAGCTTTTCAATGAGCAGTTCTTC.

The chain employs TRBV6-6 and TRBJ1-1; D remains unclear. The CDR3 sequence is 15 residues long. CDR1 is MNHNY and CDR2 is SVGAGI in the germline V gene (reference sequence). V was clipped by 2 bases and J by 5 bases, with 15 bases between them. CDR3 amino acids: CASSYGSALGTEAFF. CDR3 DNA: TGTGCCAGCAGTTACGGGTCGGCCCTGGGAACTGAAGCTTTCTTT.

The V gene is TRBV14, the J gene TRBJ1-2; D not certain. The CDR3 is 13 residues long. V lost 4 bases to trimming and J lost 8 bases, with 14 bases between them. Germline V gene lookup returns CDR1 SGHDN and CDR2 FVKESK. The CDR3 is CASSPRRMGGYTF. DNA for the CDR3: TGTGCCAGCAGCCCCCGACGGATGGGAGGCTACACCTTC.

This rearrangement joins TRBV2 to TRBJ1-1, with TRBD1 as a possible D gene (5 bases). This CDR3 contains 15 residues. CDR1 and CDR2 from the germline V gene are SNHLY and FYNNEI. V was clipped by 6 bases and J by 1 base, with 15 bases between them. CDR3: CASSGASGQNTEAFF. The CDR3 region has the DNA TGTGCCAGCAGCGGGGCCTCAGGCCAGAACACTGAAGCTTTCTTT.

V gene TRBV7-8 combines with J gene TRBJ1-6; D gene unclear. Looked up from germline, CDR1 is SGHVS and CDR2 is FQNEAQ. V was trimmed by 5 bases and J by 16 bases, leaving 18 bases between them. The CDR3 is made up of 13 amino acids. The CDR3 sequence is CASSPREGSVLHF. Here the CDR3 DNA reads TGTGCCAGCAGCCCTCGGGAGGGTTCTGTTCTCCACTTT. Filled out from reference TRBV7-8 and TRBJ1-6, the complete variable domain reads GAGVSQSPRYKVAKRGQDVALRCDPISGHVSLFWYQQALGQGPEFLTYFQNEAQLDKSGLPSDRFFAERPEGSVSTLKIQRTQQEDSAVYLCASSPREGSVLHFGNGTRLTVT.

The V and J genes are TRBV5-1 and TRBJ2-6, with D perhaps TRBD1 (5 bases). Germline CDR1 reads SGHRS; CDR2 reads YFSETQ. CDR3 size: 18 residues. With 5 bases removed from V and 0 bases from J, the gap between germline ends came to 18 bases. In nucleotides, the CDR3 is TGCGCCAGCAGTCCCATAGGGGTGGGTCCCTCTGGGGCCAACGTCCTGACTTTC. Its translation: CASSPIGVGPSGANVLTF.

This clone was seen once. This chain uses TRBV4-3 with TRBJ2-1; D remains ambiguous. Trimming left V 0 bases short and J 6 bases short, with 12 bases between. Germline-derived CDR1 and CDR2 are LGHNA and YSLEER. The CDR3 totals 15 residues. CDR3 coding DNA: TGCGCCAGCAGCCAAGATCCGCTAGGTGGCAATGAGCAGTTCTTC. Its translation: CASSQDPLGGNEQFF.

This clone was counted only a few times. The CDR3 loop reads CASSSGGGRALEQYF. As DNA, the CDR3 is TGTGCCAGCAGCTCCGGCGGGGGGAGGGCCCTCGAGCAGTACTTC. The chain combines TRBV7-2 with TRBJ2-7, with 8 bases identical to TRBD2. V gave up 4 bases and J gave up 6 bases; unmatched junction bases: 11. The CDR3 loop spans 15 amino acids. Germline lookup yields CDR1 SGHTA and CDR2 FQGNSA.

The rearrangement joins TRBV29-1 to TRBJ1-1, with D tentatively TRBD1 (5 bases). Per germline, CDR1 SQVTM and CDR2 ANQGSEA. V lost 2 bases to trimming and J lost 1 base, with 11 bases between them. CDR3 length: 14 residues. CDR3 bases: TGCAGCGTTGAAAGGGGACTGCAGAACACTGAAGCTTTCTTT. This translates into CSVERGLQNTEAFF.

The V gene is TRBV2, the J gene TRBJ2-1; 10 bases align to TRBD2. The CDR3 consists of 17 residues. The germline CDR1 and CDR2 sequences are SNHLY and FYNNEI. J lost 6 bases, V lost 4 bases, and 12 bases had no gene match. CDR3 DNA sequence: TGTGCCAGCAGTGCTCTCCCTAGCGGGAGTTTAGCCAATGAGCAGTTCTTC. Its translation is CASSALPSGSLANEQFF. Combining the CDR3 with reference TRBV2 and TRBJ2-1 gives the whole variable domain EPEVTQTPSHQVTQMGQEVILRCVPISNHLYFYWYRQILGQKVEFLVSFYNNEISEKSEIFDDQFSVERPDGSNFTLKIRSTKLEDSAMYFCASSALPSGSLANEQFFGPGTRLTVL.

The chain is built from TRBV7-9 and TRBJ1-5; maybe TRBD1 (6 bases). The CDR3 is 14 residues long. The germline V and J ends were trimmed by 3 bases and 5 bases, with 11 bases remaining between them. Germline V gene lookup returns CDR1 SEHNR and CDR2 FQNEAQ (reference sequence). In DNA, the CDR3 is TGTGCCAGCAGCTTCGGGACAACTGATCAGCCCCAGCATTTT. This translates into CASSFGTTDQPQHF.

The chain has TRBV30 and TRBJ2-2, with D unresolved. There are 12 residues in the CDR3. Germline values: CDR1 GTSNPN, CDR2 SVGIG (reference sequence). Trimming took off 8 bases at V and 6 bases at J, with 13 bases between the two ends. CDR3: CARLGPAGELFF. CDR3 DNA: TGTGCCCGCCTGGGCCCGGCCGGGGAGCTGTTTTTT.

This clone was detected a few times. CDR3 nucleotide sequence: TGTGCTAGTGGTTTTGCCCTGAACACAGATACGCAGTATTTT. It is translated as CASGFALNTDTQYF. This chain joins TRBV12-5 and TRBJ2-3; D uncertain. Trimming took 3 bases from V and 2 from J, leaving 9 bases between them. The CDR3 is 14 residues long. CDR1 and CDR2 (germline): LGHNT, FRNRAP.

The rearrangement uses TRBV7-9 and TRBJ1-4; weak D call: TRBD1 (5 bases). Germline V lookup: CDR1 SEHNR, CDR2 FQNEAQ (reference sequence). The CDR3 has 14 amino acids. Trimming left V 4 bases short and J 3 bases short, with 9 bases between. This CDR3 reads CASSYGTANEKLFF. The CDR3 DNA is TGTGCCAGCAGCTACGGGACTGCTAATGAAAAACTGTTTTTT.

CDR3 nucleotides: TGTGCCATCAGTGAGTCTGGGTCCTACAATGAGCAGTTCTTC. It yields the protein CAISESGSYNEQFF. The chain is built from TRBV10-3 and TRBJ2-1; D is uncertain. The CDR3 loop spans 14 amino acids. V lost 0 bases and J 1 base, leaving 4 bases between the germline ends. Germline CDR1 reads ENHRY; CDR2 reads SYGVKD.